This T cell receptor (beta chain) was captured by sequencing in a study of blood T cell repertoires in COVID-19 (TCRdb year 2020). As for the study more broadly: Collaborator samples came from the United States, Italy and Spain and covered acute and convalescent phases of COVID-19. Deeply sampled blood TCRbeta repertoires from subjects exposed to, actively infected with, or recovered from COVID-19 were included in the dataset. The prospective study material was composed of cDNA or gDNA derived from T cells, B-cell-depleted T cells, or PBMCs. Where available, HLA class I and class II types were taken from metadata supplied by the sample provider and were not determined by assay-based typing. Nearly every sample came with metadata listing a de-identified subject ID, COVID-19 status, age in years and sex. The samples were drawn from the first 160 participants of the ongoing ImmuneRACE study and from 1,254 subjects provided by 6 global collaborators. The repertoires were released in a freely available public database meant as a resource for research on the immune response to SARS-CoV-2. The research as a whole found: How much clinical and demographic metadata was included differed by source and by participant, and the metadata was provided uncurated.

The immunoSEQ Assay, a bias-controlled multiplex PCR, was used to amplify TCRbeta CDR3 regions from genomic DNA. Per the source publication's procedure: The number of nucleated cells in each sample was estimated from the amplification of reference gene primers within the assay. To quantify the absolute abundance of each unique TCRbeta CDR3 rearrangement, sequence reads were collapsed and filtered. For each sample, productive Simpson clonality was calculated as the square root of Simpson's diversity index across productive rearrangements. Drawn from immuneACCESS, this table holds only the in-frame rearrangements with V and J called that TCRdb kept. Clones are partly lost; checked studies trace under half to an unresolved V gene and leave the rest unexplained. For V, J and clone size, that table is used; D and trimming come from the DNA. The table for this sample lists about 300,000 clones; more than 70% of them were counted only once. Jointly, the top ten make up 5.5% to 8.5% of the sample.

In regard to this clone: Its antigen specificity is not known. The input lacks base qualities; no much larger clone sits a single base away.

Another Seattle source contributed samples from volunteer blood donors who had recovered from COVID-19. The collaborating institutions used their own protocols to collect whole blood in K2EDTA tubes. For TCRbeta analysis, collaborators shipped samples as frozen whole blood, isolated PBMCs, or DNA extracted from either of those sample types. From the germline V gene, CDR1 is SGHRS and CDR2 is YFSETQ. There are 14 amino acids in the CDR3, from cysteine to phenylalanine inclusive. Only the CDR3 part of the read is kept: 42 bases, read in frame from the first base. V drops 0 bases and J drops 8 bases, leaving 12 bases in between.

This receptor chain uses TRBV5-1 and TRBJ2-1; TRBD2 is a possible D gene, resting on 6 matching bases. The receptor comes from a woman aged 25-40 years who had recovered from COVID-19. Sequenced material: peripheral blood. The CDR3 region has the sequence CASSLVLANDEQFF. In nucleotide form, the sequence is TGCGCCAGCAGCTTGGTACTAGCCAACGATGAGCAGTTCTTC.